Following are 3 T cell receptor beta chains from one sample sequenced in a study of shared clonotypes between healthy human individuals. The data were produced by immunoSEQ multiplex PCR, yet TCRdb's version contains in-frame clones alone and is incomplete. The sample shows more than 1,200,000 clones, just under 99% of them seen only once. Material for sequencing was naive CD4+ T cells sorted from blood. Indicated subset: CD45RA+ positively selected. The receptors stem from a man in his thirties or forties in good health.

Remarks on this clone: In the same sample, other DNA sequences code for this CDR3. This chain joins TRBV7-2 and TRBJ2-7; the match to TRBD1 covers 11 bases. V dropped 6 bases and J dropped 2; count of bases not matched to a gene: 6. This CDR3 is built from 15 residues. Germline V gene data show CDR1 as SGHTA and CDR2 as FQGNSA. The CDR3: CASSFLGQGAYEQYF. DNA for the CDR3: TGTGCCAGCAGTTTCCTGGGACAGGGGGCCTACGAGCAGTACTTC.

As to this clone: This CDR3 is also generated by other DNA sequences in the sample. V and J are TRBV11-2 and TRBJ2-7; 13 bases match TRBD2. This CDR3 has 14 amino acids. CDR1 and CDR2 from the germline V gene are SGHAT and FQNNGV. The junction had 1 base not matched to a gene; V was cut back by 5 bases and J by 3 bases. The CDR3 region is CASSRTSGSYEQYF. CDR3 nucleotides: TGTGCCAGCAGCCGGACTAGCGGGAGCTACGAGCAGTACTTC.

The gene calls are TRBV10-2 and TRBJ2-7; 9 bases align to TRBD1. This CDR3 comprises 15 residues. Germline loops: CDR1 WSHSY, CDR2 SAAADI. The junction had 8 bases not matched to a gene; V was cut back by 6 bases and J by 2 bases. Here the CDR3 DNA reads TGCGCCAGCAGGGAAAACAGGGGGCAAGCCTACGAGCAGTACTTC. It encodes CASRENRGQAYEQYF.